This TCR beta chain is from a study of blood T cells in healthy people across ages. This clonotype was found once. This may be a read error: a much more frequent sequence differs by one nucleotide. The germline V gene has CDR1 SEHNR and CDR2 FQNEAQ (reference sequence). This CDR3 contains 12 residues. The use of a sample-barcoded 5' primer and a J-beta primer mix characterized a second PCR of roughly 7 to 11 cycles. TCRdb re-called the 5' RACE reads with MiXCR, one entry per CDR3 protein. Of around 870,000 distinct CDR3 sequences listed, under 35% are singletons. The chain carries TRBV7-9 and TRBJ2-3, with 7 bases lining up with TRBD2. The source is a woman older than 75 in good health. The source material was blood. CDR3 sequence: CVSGVTTDTQYF. The DNA of the CDR3 is TGTGTCAGCGGGGTGACCACAGATACGCAGTATTTT.